This T cell receptor (beta chain) was captured in a study of OX40 agonist ivuxolimab in advanced cancers. Study details: An agonistic human IgG2 monoclonal antibody against OX40 (CD134) was given. A history of anti-PD-1, anti-PD-L1 or anti-CTLA-4 therapy was acceptable, and roughly 40% had some.

The CDR3 has 13 amino acids. Germline lookup yields CDR1 MRHNA and CDR2 SNTAGT. Trimming removed 5 bases at V and 2 bases at J, with 7 bases between. Method: immunoSEQ multiplex PCR; TCRdb's copy keeps in-frame clones and lacks some. The table shows about 65,000 clones, with roughly 89% occurring only once. Sample: CD4+ or CD8+ T cells sorted from blood, taken in a trial of the OX40 agonist ivuxolimab. The chain recombines TRBV6-4 with TRBJ2-1; no definite D call. The clonotype originates from an adult with an advanced solid tumor such as melanoma, head and neck, liver or kidney cancer. CDR3 loop: CASSLYPYNEQFF. The CDR3 DNA is TGTGCCAGCAGTCTATATCCCTACAATGAGCAGTTCTTC.